This T cell receptor (beta chain) emerged from a study of human T cells and chemical hapten exposure. Study conclusions and caveats: Large CDR3 similarity clusters arose significantly more often from expanded TCRs than from controls. No shift was seen in TCRs above 1 in 1000 frequency with DPC sensitization. Positively correlated with patch test score were the counts of PT1 expanded TCRs.

CDR3 size: 14 residues. Trimming took 1 base from V and 2 from J; bases not matched to a gene: 5. Per germline, CDR1 DFQATT and CDR2 SNEGSKA (reference sequence). Time point defined: patch test 3, about 24 weeks after DPC sensitization. The treatment denotes: therapeutic diphenylcyclopropenone sensitization with weekly scalp DPC. Sequencing started from total RNA isolated from unfractionated whole blood. Note on this clonotype: As yet, its antigen is unknown.

MiXCR, applied by TCRdb to the RACE reads, yields one record per CDR3 protein. The sample has 95,000 to 150,000 distinct CDR3 sequences; around 11% are singletons. The V and J genes are TRBV20-1 and TRBJ2-7, with 7 nucleotides matching TRBD2. Here the sequenced sample was whole blood, taken in connection with sensitization to the hapten diphenylcyclopropenone (DPC). This TCR derives from a woman in her forties or fifties with alopecia areata. Some clones in this sample may be carry-over from other donors' samples. CDR3 loop: CSARGGGRAYEQYF. CDR3 nucleotides: TGCAGTGCTAGAGGGGGTGGGAGGGCCTACGAGCAGTACTTC.